This T cell receptor (beta chain) is from a study of blood T cells in healthy people across ages. Then a second PCR, running roughly 7 to 12 cycles, was carried out with a sample-barcoded 5' primer and a J-beta primer mix. TCRdb reanalysed the 5' RACE reads using MiXCR and keeps one entry per CDR3 protein. The table includes around 800,000 distinct CDR3 sequences, 20% to 30% detected once. A note on this clonotype: The target antigen is unknown.

Study-level points and caveats: Per-million-T-cell TCR beta diversity fell roughly linearly with age. As naive T cell percentage varied, TCR beta diversity correlated strongly with it.

The CDR3 has 13 amino acids. V was shortened by 6 bases and J by 5 bases, with 13 bases between the two germline ends. CDR1 is SGHAT, CDR2 FQNNGV, per germline. These data are also associated with another study on T cells of mothers and their children.

This clonotype originated in a boy aged 5-17 years in good health. Material: blood. This chain joins TRBV11-2 and TRBJ2-5; D might be TRBD2 (5 bases). CDR3 in DNA: TGTGCCAGCAGTTCCACTAGGCTCGAGACCCAGTACTTC. It translates to CASSSTRLETQYF.